A single T cell receptor beta chain is shown here with its context. Its antigen is unknown. There are 14 residues in the CDR3. V was trimmed by 6 bases and J by 1 base, leaving 12 bases between them. Germline CDR1 reads MGHRA; CDR2 reads YSYEKL. 60 Vbeta and 13 Jbeta primers were used in PCR. Assay used: immunoSEQ multiplex PCR; TCRdb lists only in-frame clones, some missing. Of roughly 200,000 clones listed, 70% to 80% were seen once; the top ten hold 3.5% to 5%. This entry belongs to a study of cytomegalovirus exposure and HLA in healthy donors. Broader study findings: Overall, roughly 170 TCR beta chains were annotated as cytomegalovirus-associated.

This rearrangement joins TRBV4-1 to TRBJ1-1; D unresolved. Sequencing used PBMCs. The TCR comes from a woman in her thirties in good health and CMV-seropositive. This chain's CDR3 is CASREGGWNTEAFF. The CDR3 coding sequence is TGCGCCAGCAGGGAAGGAGGGTGGAACACTGAAGCTTTCTTT.